This T cell receptor (beta chain) was captured by sequencing in a study of cytomegalovirus exposure and HLA in healthy donors. Whole-study context: From HLA-typed donors, an early data release held around 85 million unique TCRs.

Concerning this clone itself: Its antigen is not identified.

Per germline, CDR1 GTSNPN and CDR2 SVGIG (reference sequence). Trimming pared 3 bases from V and 0 bases from J, leaving 2 bases between. The CDR3 has 12 residues. Primers included in the PCR were 60 Vbeta and 13 Jbeta primers. Libraries were prepared by immunoSEQ multiplex PCR; TCRdb keeps only in-frame clonotypes and omits some of them. Here the sample spans roughly 250,000 clones, roughly 86% being singletons. Study-level points and caveats: The Asian-associated ancestry cluster reportedly had fewer N-insertions than the approximately 700-donor mean in a later analysis. TCR beta V- and J-gene trimming was later associated with a missense DCLRE1C variant. Presence/absence analyses assumed roughly uniform sequencing depth across donors, which may not hold.

The TCR was taken from a woman in her forties in good health and CMV-seropositive. The chain employs TRBV30 and TRBJ2-2; D unresolved. The sequenced material came from PBMCs. The CDR3 DNA is TGTGCCTGGAGCGCGAACACCGGGGAGCTGTTTTTT. It translates to CAWSANTGELFF.